The clone carrying this T cell receptor beta chain has only a few counts. Its cognate antigen is unknown. The record originates from a study of beta chain features in type 1 diabetes. Study overall: Analysis included 107,917,701 sorted cells drawn from all samples.

Study-level findings and limits: In all four CD4+ subsets, TCRB CDR3 length was significantly, moderately reduced in type 1 diabetes.

Expressed TCRB transcripts were sequenced after all isolated RNA was converted to cDNA. Reads from naive, central memory and regulatory T cell samples averaged about 3.9 million. Repertoires were generated with immunoSEQ multiplex PCR, while TCRdb's copy carries only in-frame clones and drops some. The table has over 200,000 clones, approximately 11% seen once. Germline loops: CDR1 SGHNT, CDR2 YYREEE (reference sequence). The V end lost 4 bases, the J end lost 1 base, and 9 bases lay between the germline ends. The CDR3 loop spans 14 amino acids. Sequencing used naive CD4+ T cells from blood. This TCR came from a man aged 25-40 years with type 1 diabetes. V and J are TRBV5-4 and TRBJ2-4; TRBD2 is a possible D gene (5 bases). The CDR3 bases are TGTGCCAGCAGCCTGGGGAGCGCCAAAAACATTCAGTACTTC. It encodes CASSLGSAKNIQYF.